Listed below are T cell receptor beta chains from one sample, sequenced in a study of shared clonotypes between healthy human individuals. The assay was immunoSEQ multiplex PCR, and TCRdb's table has in-frame clones only and misses some. The sample yields approximately 350,000 clones, approximately 79% seen once. Sequencing was done on a sample of memory CD4+ T cells sorted from blood. The receptors originated from a man under 40 in good health. CDR3s include the opening cysteine and the closing phenylalanine or tryptophan. Fields, in order: J gene, V gene, clone size, D gene, CDR3 DNA, CDR3 protein. A D gene is named only where the DNA matches it firmly. Size is omitted from some rows. Given values are once, few, many or a class for expanded clones.

TRBJ2-7 TRBV28 - - TGTGCCAGCAGTCCCTTGTTGCGGGTATACGGGAGTAGGAGCGAGCAGTACTTC CASSPLLRVYGSRSEQYF
TRBJ1-5 TRBV6-6 - - TGTGCCAGCAGTTACGAGAGAAATCAGCCCCAGCATTTT CASSYERNQPQHF
TRBJ2-3 TRBV5-4 many TRBD1 TGTGCCAGCAGCTTGAAAAGGGACAGCCCGCAGTATTTT CASSLKRDSPQYF
TRBJ2-4 TRBV7-2 - - TGTGCCAGCAGCTTAGGAGGGAGTGGCGGGGCAAACTCCAAAAACATTCAGTACTTC CASSLGGSGGANSKNIQYF
TRBJ1-4 TRBV5-1 many TRBD1 TGCGCCAGCGCGCCGGGACAGGCAGAACCACGTGAAAAACTGTTTTTT CASAPGQAEPREKLFF
TRBJ2-7 TRBV2 - TRBD2 TGTGCCAGCAACCCTAGCGGACAAAACCCCTACGAGCAGTACTTC CASNPSGQNPYEQYF
TRBJ2-1 TRBV18 - TRBD2 TGTGCCAGCTCACCCCGCGGGACTAGCGGTCACAATGAGCAGTTCTTC CASSPRGTSGHNEQFF
TRBJ1-2 TRBV7-9 - - TGTGCCAGCAGCTTCAGGGCTAACTATGGCTACACCTTC CASSFRANYGYTF
TRBJ2-3 TRBV11-2 - TRBD1 TGTGCCAGCAGCTTACAGGGGGTGGGTGATACGCAGTATTTT CASSLQGVGDTQYF
TRBJ2-7 TRBV5-5 - TRBD2 TGTGCCAGCAGCCCTAGACTAGCGGGAGAGGACGAGCAGTACTTC CASSPRLAGEDEQYF
TRBJ2-1 TRBV5-1 once TRBD2 TGCGCCAGCAGCACACTCTCCTACGAGACTAGCGGGAGTTTAAAGGGGAATGAGCAGTTCTTC CASSTLSYETSGSLKGNEQFF
TRBJ2-7 TRBV6-1 few TRBD2 TGTGCCAGCAGGGTAGGACTAGCGGGGTTCTACGAGCAGTACTTC CASRVGLAGFYEQYF
TRBJ2-3 TRBV9 - - TGTGCCAGCAGCGTTAGGAGCGGGAGCACAGATACGCAGTATTTT CASSVRSGSTDTQYF
TRBJ2-1 TRBV7-8 once - TGTGCCAGCAGCGAAGACGCTTTTCAAGGGGCCTACAATGAGCAGTTCTTC CASSEDAFQGAYNEQFF
TRBJ2-1 TRBV18 - - TGTGCCAGCTCACCCACCCGGTCTGGGAGGGGGAAGGATGAGCAGTTCTTC CASSPTRSGRGKDEQFF
TRBJ2-2 TRBV29-1 once TRBD1 TGCAGCGTTGCCCGGGACAGGGCAACCGGGGAGCTGTTTTTT CSVARDRATGELFF
TRBJ2-5 TRBV5-6 - TRBD2 TGTGCCAGCAGCTTCCCTAGCGGGAGATCCTTTGGTGAGACCCAGTACTTC CASSFPSGRSFGETQYF
TRBJ1-5 TRBV19 few - TGTGCCAGTAGTACCCAAGGCCTGATCAAGCCCCAGCATTTT CASSTQGLIKPQHF
TRBJ2-5 TRBV7-9 few - TGTGCCAGCAGCTTAGTAGTACCCGGGCGTGAGACCCAGTACTTC CASSLVVPGRETQYF
TRBJ2-1 TRBV18 - TRBD2 TGTGCCAGCTCACCGGCCGGGACTAGCGGGAGCAAGAATGAGCAGTTCTTC CASSPAGTSGSKNEQFF
TRBJ1-1 TRBV20-1 - - TGCAGTGTCTCCCGGGCCGCTGAAGCTTTCTTT CSVSRAAEAFF
TRBJ2-7 TRBV28 - - TGTGCCAGCAGGGAGGGCGGCTGGGACGAAGCCTACGAGCAGTACTTC CASREGGWDEAYEQYF
TRBJ1-2 TRBV10-3 - TRBD1 TGTGCCATCAGTGGGGACAGGGCTTATGGCTACACCTTC CAISGDRAYGYTF
TRBJ2-3 TRBV4-2 few - TGTGCCAGCAGCCAAGACGGTATTGGTACGCAGTATTTT CASSQDGIGTQYF
TRBJ2-6 TRBV5-1 - - TGCGCCAGCAGCGCCGGGACCGGCGCCTCGGGGGCCAACGTCCTGACTTTC CASSAGTGASGANVLTF
TRBJ1-1 TRBV10-2 - - TGCGCCAGCAGTGAGACAAACCGGGACACTGAAGCTTTCTTT CASSETNRDTEAFF
TRBJ2-7 TRBV28 - TRBD1 TGTGCCAGCAGTATTGGGACAGGGAGTACGGACGAGCAGTACTTC CASSIGTGSTDEQYF
TRBJ2-1 TRBV30 - TRBD2 TGTGCCTGGATCAACCCGCTGCGGGGCGGGAGGGGCAGTGAGCAGTTCTTC CAWINPLRGGRGSEQFF
TRBJ1-1 TRBV7-8 many - TGTGCCAGCAGCTTAAGGGGGGTCTCGAACACTGAAGCTTTCTTT CASSLRGVSNTEAFF
TRBJ2-7 TRBV11-3 - - TGTGCCAGCAGCTTAGGATATTCGGGCGAGCAGTACTTC CASSLGYSGEQYF
TRBJ1-1 TRBV4-3 - - TGCGCCAGCAGCCAAGAGCTGCGCACTGAAGCTTTCTTT CASSQELRTEAFF
TRBJ2-2 TRBV9 - - TGTGCCAGCAGCCCAACCCTGCGGAGAGACACCGGGGAGCTGTTTTTT CASSPTLRRDTGELFF
TRBJ2-7 TRBV2 - - TGTGCCAGCAGCGCCGGGGCCCCTGTCTACGAGCAGTACTTC CASSAGAPVYEQYF
TRBJ2-5 TRBV9 once TRBD2 TGTGCCAGCAGCCTAGGACTAGGCCAAGAGACCCAGTACTTC CASSLGLGQETQYF
TRBJ2-5 TRBV29-1 - TRBD1 TGCAGCGGGGGGACAGGAGAGACCCAGTACTTC CSGGTGETQYF
TRBJ2-3 TRBV19 - - TGTGCCAGTAGTACTAGGACAAGCATTAGCACAGATACGCAGTATTTT CASSTRTSISTDTQYF
TRBJ2-1 TRBV28 - - TGTGCCAGCAGTTTAAGTAGCCCACGGGGACACTCCTACAATGAGCAGTTCTTC CASSLSSPRGHSYNEQFF
TRBJ2-5 TRBV29-1 - TRBD2 TGCAGCGTTAAACCCGGCGCGCGGGAGCAGTACTTC CSVKPGAREQYF
TRBJ2-2 TRBV4-3 - - TGCGCCAGCAGCCAAGAAAACGCGGTCGGGGAGCTGTTTTTT CASSQENAVGELFF
TRBJ2-2 TRBV6-1 - - TGTGCCAGCAGTGACAGGCTCCACACCGGGGAGCTGTTTTTT CASSDRLHTGELFF
TRBJ2-5 TRBV5-1 - - TGCGCCAGCAGCTTGGCTGTGGGGGAGACCCAGTACTTC CASSLAVGETQYF
TRBJ2-7 TRBV28 - - TGTGCCAGCAGTACCCAGGGAGCACTGGTCTACGAGCAGTACTTC CASSTQGALVYEQYF
TRBJ2-7 TRBV28 - - TGTGCCAGCAGACGACAGGCGACCTACGAGCAGTACTTC CASRRQATYEQYF
TRBJ2-7 TRBV6-1 - TRBD2 TGTGCCAGCAGCCTCCAGGGCGGGAGGGCCTACGAGCAGTACTTC CASSLQGGRAYEQYF
TRBJ2-5 TRBV2 - - TGTGCCAGCAAGGGAGGACAACAAGAGACCCAGTACTTC CASKGGQQETQYF
TRBJ2-1 TRBV7-6 - - TGTGCCAGCAGCCCCTACCCCGGGAGCTCCTACAATGAGCAGTTCTTC CASSPYPGSSYNEQFF
TRBJ1-5 TRBV18 - TRBD1 TGTGCCAGCTCAAAGGGACAGGGGTATCAGCCCCAGCATTTT CASSKGQGYQPQHF
TRBJ2-5 TRBV5-1 - - TGCGCCAGCAGCCAGACCAGGAAAGAGACCCAGTACTTC CASSQTRKETQYF
TRBJ1-2 TRBV7-2 - TRBD1 TGTGCCACAACAGAAGGGGGACAGGGGAACTATGGCTACACCTTC CATTEGGQGNYGYTF
TRBJ1-3 TRBV4-3 - - TGCGCCAGCAGCCAAGGACCACCTTCCCAGGGTTCGGGAAACACCATATATTTT CASSQGPPSQGSGNTIYF
TRBJ1-1 TRBV7-9 - - TGTGCCAGCAGCTTAGAAGGCCTCATAAGGGACACTGAAGCTTTCTTT CASSLEGLIRDTEAFF
TRBJ1-1 TRBV5-4 few - TGTGCCAGCAGCGCAGGGACCGAAAGAATGAACACTGAAGCTTTCTTT CASSAGTERMNTEAFF
TRBJ2-5 TRBV18 - TRBD1 TGTGCCAGCTCACTCCTCTTGACAGGGGGGCAAGAGACCCAGTACTTC CASSLLLTGGQETQYF
TRBJ1-2 TRBV4-3 - TRBD1 TGCGCCAGCAGCCCAGTAGGGGACAGGACCTTC CASSPVGDRTF
TRBJ2-5 TRBV5-4 - - TGTGCCAGCAGCTTGAGTGCAGGGAGTGGTCAAGAGACCCAGTACTTC CASSLSAGSGQETQYF